This T cell receptor beta chain was recovered during a study of regulatory T cells in long-lasting Graves disease. The time point here: newly diagnosed GD, antithyroid drugs for less than 3 months. PBMC RNA was the source of the TCR library. The source of the patients was an endocrinology department in Xi'an, China. A remark on this clonotype: Its cognate antigen is unknown.

General study points: Persistent patients shared more public clonotypes (roughly 2,800) than new patients (about 930).

The germline gives CDR1 MNHEY, CDR2 SMNVEV (reference sequence). This CDR3 is 14 amino acids long. The ends were cut back, 2 bases at V and 2 bases at J, with 10 bases in the middle. Assembly of TCR beta libraries relied on iRepertoire HTBI primers together with Arm-PCR of CDR3 regions. TCRdb ran MiXCR on the multiplex PCR reads and lists one entry per CDR3 protein. Of a few hundred thousand distinct CDR3 sequences listed, around 15% are singletons. This same sample was also taken into another study, of T cells in Graves' hyperthyroidism and ophthalmopathy. From that second work: HTBI primers drove first-round RT-PCR of the TCR CDR3.

Sequenced here: peripheral blood mononuclear cells (PBMCs), sampled at new diagnosis, from a patient treated with antithyroid drugs. The chain employs TRBV27 and TRBJ2-7; maybe TRBD2 (6 bases). This sequence was found in a woman in her late teens or twenties with Graves disease. The CDR3 nucleotides are TGTGCCAGCAGTTTAATGCGGGGAACCTACGAGCAGTACTTC. Translation gives CASSLMRGTYEQYF.